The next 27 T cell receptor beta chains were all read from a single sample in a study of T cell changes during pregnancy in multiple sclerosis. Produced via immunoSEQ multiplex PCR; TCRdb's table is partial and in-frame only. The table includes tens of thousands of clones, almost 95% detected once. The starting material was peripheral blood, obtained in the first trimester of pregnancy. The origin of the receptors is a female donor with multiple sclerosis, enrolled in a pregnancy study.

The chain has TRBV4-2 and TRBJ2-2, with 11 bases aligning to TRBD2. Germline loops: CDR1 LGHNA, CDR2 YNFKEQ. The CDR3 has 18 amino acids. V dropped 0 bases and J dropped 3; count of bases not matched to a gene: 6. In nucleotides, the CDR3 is TGTGCCAGCAGCCAAGATCGGCTAGCGGGGGGTTACACCGGGGAGCTGTTTTTT. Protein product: CASSQDRLAGGYTGELFF.

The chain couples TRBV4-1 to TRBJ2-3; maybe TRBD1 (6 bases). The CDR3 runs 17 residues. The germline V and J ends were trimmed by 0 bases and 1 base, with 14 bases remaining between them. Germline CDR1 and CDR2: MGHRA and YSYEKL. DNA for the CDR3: TGCGCCAGCAGCCAAGAAGTGCGAGGGGGAGGCACAGATACGCAGTATTTT. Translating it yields CASSQEVRGGGTDTQYF.

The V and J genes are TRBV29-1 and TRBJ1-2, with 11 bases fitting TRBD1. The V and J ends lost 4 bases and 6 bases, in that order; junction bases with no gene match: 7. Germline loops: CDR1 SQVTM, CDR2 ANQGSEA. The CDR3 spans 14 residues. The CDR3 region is CSVAGDRGVHGYTF. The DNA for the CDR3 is TGCAGCGTTGCTGGGGACAGGGGGGTTCATGGCTACACCTTC. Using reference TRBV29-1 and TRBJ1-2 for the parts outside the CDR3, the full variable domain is SAVISQKPSRDICQRGTSLTIQCQVDSQVTMMFWYRQQPGQSLTLIATANQGSEATYESGFVIDKFPISRPNLTFSTLTVSNMSPEDSSIYLCSVAGDRGVHGYTFGSGTRLTVV.

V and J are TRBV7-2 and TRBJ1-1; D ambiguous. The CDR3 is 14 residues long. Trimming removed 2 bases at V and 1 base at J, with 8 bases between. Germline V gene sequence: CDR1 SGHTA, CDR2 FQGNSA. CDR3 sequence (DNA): TGTGCCAGCAGCTTACTTCCAGGGAACACTGAAGCTTTCTTT. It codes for CASSLLPGNTEAFF.

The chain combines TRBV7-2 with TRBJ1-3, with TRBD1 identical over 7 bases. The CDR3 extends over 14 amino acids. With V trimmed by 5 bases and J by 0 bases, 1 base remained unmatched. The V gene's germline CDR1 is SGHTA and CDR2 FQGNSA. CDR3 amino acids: CASSPGGSGNTIYF. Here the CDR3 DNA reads TGTGCCAGCAGCCCAGGGGGCTCTGGAAACACCATATATTTT. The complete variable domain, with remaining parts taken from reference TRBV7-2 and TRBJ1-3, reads GAGVSQSPSNKVTEKGKDVELRCDPISGHTALYWYRQSLGQGLEFLIYFQGNSAPDKSGLPSDRFSAERTGGSVSTLTIQRTQQEDSAVYLCASSPGGSGNTIYFGEGSWLTVV.

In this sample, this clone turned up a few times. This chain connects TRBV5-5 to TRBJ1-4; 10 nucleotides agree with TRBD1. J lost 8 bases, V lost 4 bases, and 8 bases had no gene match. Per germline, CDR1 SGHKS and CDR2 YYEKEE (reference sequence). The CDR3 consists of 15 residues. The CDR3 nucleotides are TGTGCCAGCAGCCTTCGACAGGGGGCGGGCGAAAAACTGTTTTTT. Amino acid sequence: CASSLRQGAGEKLFF.

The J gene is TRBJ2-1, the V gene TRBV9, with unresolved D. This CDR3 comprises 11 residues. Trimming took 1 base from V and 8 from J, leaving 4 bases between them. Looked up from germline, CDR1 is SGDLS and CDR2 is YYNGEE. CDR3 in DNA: TGTGCCAGCAGCGTACGGGATGAGCAGTTCTTC. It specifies CASSVRDEQFF.

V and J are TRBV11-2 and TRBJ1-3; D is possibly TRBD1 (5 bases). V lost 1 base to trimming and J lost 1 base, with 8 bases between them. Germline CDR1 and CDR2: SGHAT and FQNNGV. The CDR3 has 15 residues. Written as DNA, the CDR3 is TGTGCCAGCAGCTTAGCGGACATGTCTGGAAACACCATATATTTT. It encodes CASSLADMSGNTIYF.

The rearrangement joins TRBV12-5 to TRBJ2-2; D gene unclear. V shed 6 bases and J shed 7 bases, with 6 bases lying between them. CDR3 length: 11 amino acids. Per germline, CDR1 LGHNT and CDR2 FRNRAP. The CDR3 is CASGRNGELFF. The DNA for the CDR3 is TGTGCTAGTGGCAGGAACGGGGAGCTGTTTTTT.

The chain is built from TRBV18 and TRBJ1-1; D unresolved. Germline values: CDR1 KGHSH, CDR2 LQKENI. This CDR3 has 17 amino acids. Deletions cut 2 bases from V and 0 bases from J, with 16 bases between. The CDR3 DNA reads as TGTGCCAGCTCACCAAGTGCTCCACCCTCGGTGAACACTGAAGCTTTCTTT. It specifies CASSPSAPPSVNTEAFF.

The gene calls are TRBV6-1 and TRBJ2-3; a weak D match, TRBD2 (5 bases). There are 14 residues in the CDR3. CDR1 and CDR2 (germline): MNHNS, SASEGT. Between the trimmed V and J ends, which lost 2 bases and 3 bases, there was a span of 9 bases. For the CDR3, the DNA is TGTGCCAGCAGTGAAAGACTATTAACAGATACGCAGTATTTT. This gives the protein CASSERLLTDTQYF.

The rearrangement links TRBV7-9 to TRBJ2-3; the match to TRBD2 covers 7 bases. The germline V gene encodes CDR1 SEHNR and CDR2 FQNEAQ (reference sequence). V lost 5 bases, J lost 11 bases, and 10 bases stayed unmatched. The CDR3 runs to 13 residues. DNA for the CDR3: TGTGCCAGCAGCGCCAAACTAGCGAGAAAGCAGTATTTT. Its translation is CASSAKLARKQYF.

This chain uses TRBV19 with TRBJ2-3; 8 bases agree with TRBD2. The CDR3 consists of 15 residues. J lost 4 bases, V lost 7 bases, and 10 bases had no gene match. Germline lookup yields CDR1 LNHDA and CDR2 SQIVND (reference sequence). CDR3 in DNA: TGTGCCAGTACCCGGGGGGAGCGGGGGCCAGATACGCAGTATTTT. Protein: CASTRGERGPDTQYF.

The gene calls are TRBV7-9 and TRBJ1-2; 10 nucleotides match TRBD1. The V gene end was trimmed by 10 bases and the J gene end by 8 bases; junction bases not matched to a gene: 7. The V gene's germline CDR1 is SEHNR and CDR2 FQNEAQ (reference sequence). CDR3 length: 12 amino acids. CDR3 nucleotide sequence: TGTGCCACCGGACAGGGGGATAGAGGCTACACCTTC. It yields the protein CATGQGDRGYTF.

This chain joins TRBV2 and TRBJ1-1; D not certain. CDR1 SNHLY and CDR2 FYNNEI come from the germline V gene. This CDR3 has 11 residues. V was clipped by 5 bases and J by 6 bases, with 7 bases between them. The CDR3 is CASSTRAEAFF. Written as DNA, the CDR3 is TGTGCCAGCAGTACTCGGGCTGAAGCTTTCTTT.

CDR3 loop: CAISDRTDLLSSYEQYF. Here the CDR3 DNA reads TGTGCCATCAGTGATAGGACAGATCTTCTTAGCTCCTACGAGCAGTACTTC. V and J are TRBV10-3 and TRBJ2-7; D might be TRBD1 (6 bases). CDR1 ENHRY and CDR2 SYGVKD come from the germline V gene. The V end lost 3 bases, the J end lost 0 bases, and 18 bases lay between the germline ends. CDR3 size: 17 residues.

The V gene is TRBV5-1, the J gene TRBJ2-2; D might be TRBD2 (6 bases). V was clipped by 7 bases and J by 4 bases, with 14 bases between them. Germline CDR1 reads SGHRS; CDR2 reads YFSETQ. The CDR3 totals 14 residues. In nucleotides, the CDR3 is TGCGCCAGCCGATCGGGACTTATCACCGGGGAGCTGTTTTTT. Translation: CASRSGLITGELFF.

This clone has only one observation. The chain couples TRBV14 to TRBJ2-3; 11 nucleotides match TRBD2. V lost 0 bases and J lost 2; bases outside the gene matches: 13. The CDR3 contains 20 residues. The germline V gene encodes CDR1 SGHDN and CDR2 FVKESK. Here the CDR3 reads CASSQDRLAGGFGPTDTQYF. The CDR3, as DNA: TGTGCCAGCAGCCAAGATCGTCTAGCGGGGGGTTTCGGGCCCACAGATACGCAGTATTTT.

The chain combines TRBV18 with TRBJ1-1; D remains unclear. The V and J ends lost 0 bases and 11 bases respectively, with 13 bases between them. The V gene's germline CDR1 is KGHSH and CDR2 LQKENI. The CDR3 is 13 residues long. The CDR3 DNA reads TGTGCCAGCTCACCACCGTCAAGGACTTATGCTTTCTTT. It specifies CASSPPSRTYAFF.

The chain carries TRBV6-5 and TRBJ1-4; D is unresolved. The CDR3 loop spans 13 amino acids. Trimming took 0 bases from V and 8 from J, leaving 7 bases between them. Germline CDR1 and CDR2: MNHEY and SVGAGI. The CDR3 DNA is TGTGCCAGCAGTTACTCGACGGGAGAAAAACTGTTTTTT. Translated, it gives CASSYSTGEKLFF.

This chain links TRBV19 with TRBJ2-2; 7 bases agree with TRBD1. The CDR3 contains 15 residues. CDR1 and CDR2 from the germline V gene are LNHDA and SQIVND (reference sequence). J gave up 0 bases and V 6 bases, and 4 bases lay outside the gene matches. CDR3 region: CASSRTGANTGELFF. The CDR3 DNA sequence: TGTGCCAGTAGCCGGACAGGTGCGAACACCGGGGAGCTGTTTTTT.

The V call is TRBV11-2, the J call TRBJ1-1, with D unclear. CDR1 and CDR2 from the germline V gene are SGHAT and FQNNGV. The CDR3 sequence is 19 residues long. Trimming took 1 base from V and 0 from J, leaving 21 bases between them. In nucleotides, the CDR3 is TGTGCCAGCAGCTTAGGTCCCCCCTCCCGGCGAGGTTTGAACACTGAAGCTTTCTTT. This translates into CASSLGPPSRRGLNTEAFF.

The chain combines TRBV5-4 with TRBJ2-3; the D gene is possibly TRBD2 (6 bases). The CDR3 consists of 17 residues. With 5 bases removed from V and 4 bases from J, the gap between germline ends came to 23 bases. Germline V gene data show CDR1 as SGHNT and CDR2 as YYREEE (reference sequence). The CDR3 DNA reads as TGTGCCAGCAGGCAAAGTACAGGAGGAGGGTCGGCAGATACGCAGTATTTT. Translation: CASRQSTGGGSADTQYF.

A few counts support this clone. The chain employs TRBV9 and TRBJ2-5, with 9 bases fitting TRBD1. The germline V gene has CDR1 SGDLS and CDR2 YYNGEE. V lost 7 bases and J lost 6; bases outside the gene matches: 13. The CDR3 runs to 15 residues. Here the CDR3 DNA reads TGTGCCAGCTCCCCCGCCGGGACAGGGCGACAGACCCAGTACTTC. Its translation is CASSPAGTGRQTQYF.

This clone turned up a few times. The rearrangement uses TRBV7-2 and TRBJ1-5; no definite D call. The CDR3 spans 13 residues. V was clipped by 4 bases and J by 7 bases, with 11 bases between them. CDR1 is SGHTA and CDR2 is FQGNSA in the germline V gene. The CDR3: CASSYSGGQPQHF. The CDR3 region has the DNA TGTGCCAGCAGCTATTCCGGCGGGCAGCCCCAGCATTTT.

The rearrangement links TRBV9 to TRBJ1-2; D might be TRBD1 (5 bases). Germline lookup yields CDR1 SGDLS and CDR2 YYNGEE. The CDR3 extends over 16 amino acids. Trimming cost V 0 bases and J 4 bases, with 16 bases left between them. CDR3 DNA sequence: TGTGCCAGCAGCGTAGGCGGGACTCCTGGCATCTATGGCTACACCTTC. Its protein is CASSVGGTPGIYGYTF.

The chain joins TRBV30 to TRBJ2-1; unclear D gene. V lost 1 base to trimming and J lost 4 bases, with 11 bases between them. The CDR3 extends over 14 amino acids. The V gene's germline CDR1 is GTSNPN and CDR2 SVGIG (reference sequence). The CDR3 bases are TGTGCCTGGAGTGGGGCAGAAAGTTACAATGAGCAGTTCTTC. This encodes CAWSGAESYNEQFF. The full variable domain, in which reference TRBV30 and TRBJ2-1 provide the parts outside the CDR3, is SQTIHQWPATLVQPVGSPLSLECTVEGTSNPNLYWYRQAAGRGLQLLFYSVGIGQISSEVPQNLSASRPQDRQFILSSKKLLLSDSGFYLCAWSGAESYNEQFFGPGTRLTVL.